Listed below are T cell receptor beta chains from one sample, sequenced in a study of T cell responses to AZD1222 COVID-19 vaccine. The table came from immunoSEQ multiplex PCR; TCRdb's copy has only in-frame clones and leaves some out. The sample gives tens of thousands of clones, roughly 84% of which show up once; roughly 19% is in the top ten. This specimen consisted of peripheral blood, obtained on day 0 of AZD1222 vaccination. Receptors originate from an adult in good health. CDR3s include the opening cysteine and the closing phenylalanine or tryptophan. The order of the fields is clone size, V gene, J gene, D gene, CDR3 DNA, CDR3 protein. D genes are given only for firm matches. Clone size is not always given. Where it is, it says once, few, many or a class for expanded clones.

.	TRBV29-1	TRBJ2-7	TRBD2	TGCAGCGTCGGTGGGACTAGCGGGGAGATTGAGCAGTACTTC	CSVGGTSGEIEQYF
.	TRBV9	TRBJ1-2	.	TGTGCCAGCAGTGCAGGGCGGGCTCTCCTAAGAGGCTATGGCTACACCTTC	CASSAGRALLRGYGYTF
.	TRBV19	TRBJ1-4	.	TGTGCCAGTAGTGAGAGACAGGCGATGAATGAAAAACTGTTTTTT	CASSERQAMNEKLFF
.	TRBV20-1	TRBJ1-6	.	TGCAGTGCTAGTCCCACCCAGGCAGGGGTTAATTCACCCCTCCACTTT	CSASPTQAGVNSPLHF
.	TRBV7-9	TRBJ2-1	.	TGTGCCAGCAGCCTAATCGGTCGACAGGACCCCTACAATGAGCAGTTCTTC	CASSLIGRQDPYNEQFF
.	TRBV10-3	TRBJ2-3	.	TGTGCCATCAGAGGGGGAAGGGGCACAGATACGCAGTATTTT	CAIRGGRGTDTQYF
.	TRBV19	TRBJ1-2	.	TGTGCCAGTAGTATAGCCAGGGGATTCTACGGCTACACCTTC	CASSIARGFYGYTF
.	TRBV14	TRBJ2-7	.	TGTGCCAGCTCCGCAGCCCGGCCCGCTGAATACGAGCAGTACTTC	CASSAARPAEYEQYF
.	TRBV7-9	TRBJ2-7	.	TGTGCCAGCAGCTCGACGAGCGCGTACGAGCAGTACTTC	CASSSTSAYEQYF
.	TRBV7-8	TRBJ1-2	.	TGTGCCAGCAGCTCGCAAGGCGGTCTCAACGGGAACACCTTC	CASSSQGGLNGNTF
.	TRBV19	TRBJ2-4	.	TGTGCCAGCCGAGGCAGGATTGCCAAAAACATTCAGTACTTC	CASRGRIAKNIQYF
.	TRBV4-3	TRBJ2-7	TRBD2	TGCGCCAGCAGCCAAGAATCCCTAGCGGGGGGGCGTGGCTACGAGCAGTACTTC	CASSQESLAGGRGYEQYF
once	TRBV7-2	TRBJ2-7	.	TGTGCCAGCAGCCCAGATCACAGTTCCTACGAGCAGTACTTC	CASSPDHSSYEQYF
.	TRBV5-6	TRBJ1-2	.	TGTGCCAGCAGCTTGAGGGGTCCTGGCTACACCTTC	CASSLRGPGYTF
.	TRBV19	TRBJ2-1	.	TGTGCCAGCGGTGTCTGGTCGGGTGAGCAGTTCTTC	CASGVWSGEQFF
.	TRBV4-3	TRBJ1-3	.	TGCGCCAGCAGCCAAGAAACAAATGCTGGAAACACCATATATTTT	CASSQETNAGNTIYF
.	TRBV7-9	TRBJ1-5	.	TGTGCCAGCAGCTTAGACGTCCAGGGACGACAGCCCCAGCATTTT	CASSLDVQGRQPQHF
.	TRBV19	TRBJ2-1	TRBD1	TGTGCCAGTAGTATACAGACAGGGGGACCCTCGGGTAATGAGCAGTTCTTC	CASSIQTGGPSGNEQFF
.	TRBV19	TRBJ1-2	.	TGTGCCACCTCCCGGGGGGGGAACTATGGCTACACCTTC	CATSRGGNYGYTF
.	TRBV11-2	TRBJ2-2	TRBD2	TGTGCCAGCAGCCCCACAGCGGGGTTGAACACCGGGGAGCTGTTTTTT	CASSPTAGLNTGELFF
.	TRBV7-2	TRBJ1-1	TRBD1	TGTGCCAGCAGCTTTTCAGGACAGGGCGGCACTGAAGCTTTCTTT	CASSFSGQGGTEAFF
.	TRBV5-6	TRBJ1-2	.	TGTGCCAGCAGCTTGGCCGGGGGAGGCTACACCTTC	CASSLAGGGYTF
.	TRBV6-5	TRBJ1-4	.	TGTGCCAGCAGTCGTGGGGAAAAACTGTTTTTT	CASSRGEKLFF
once	TRBV7-9	TRBJ2-1	TRBD2	TGTGCCAGCAGCACGTTAACTAGCGGGAGGGCCGACCACAATGAGCAGTTCTTC	CASSTLTSGRADHNEQFF
.	TRBV7-9	TRBJ1-2	.	TGTGCCAGCAGCTTCGTCGGACAGAAGTTAGGGTTTAACTATGGCTACACCTTC	CASSFVGQKLGFNYGYTF
.	TRBV7-6	TRBJ2-7	.	TGTGCCAGCAGCTTAGCGGGGGACGCAACAAACTACGAGCAGTACTTC	CASSLAGDATNYEQYF
.	TRBV6-5	TRBJ1-1	.	TGTGCCAGCACTGGACCCGCGAGCACTGAAGCTTTCTTT	CASTGPASTEAFF
.	TRBV5-1	TRBJ2-1	.	TGCGCCAGCAGCTTGGGACGGCAGGACAATGAGCAGTTCTTC	CASSLGRQDNEQFF
.	TRBV13	TRBJ2-7	TRBD2	TGTGCCAGCAGCCCCCGGGAGGGAGAATACAGATACCTTCCCTACGAGCAGTACTTC	CASSPREGEYRYLPYEQYF
.	TRBV6-2/TRBV6-3	TRBJ2-3	TRBD1	TGTGCCAGCAGCTCAGGGCAGGGGGGCACAGATACGCAGTATTTT	CASSSGQGGTDTQYF
once	TRBV7-9	TRBJ2-1	TRBD2	TGTGCCAGCAGCTTAGTTGGCGGGAGGGAGCAGTTCTTC	CASSLVGGREQFF
.	TRBV7-3	TRBJ1-1	.	TGTGCCAGCAGCTTAGAGGGGGGGATGAACACTGAAGCTTTCTTT	CASSLEGGMNTEAFF
.	TRBV10-3	TRBJ1-2	TRBD1	TGTGCCATCAGTGCTGGGCAGGGGGATGGCTACACCTTC	CAISAGQGDGYTF
.	TRBV28	TRBJ1-1	.	TGTGCCAGCAGCAGCGGATGGAAAGCTTTCTTT	CASSSGWKAFF
.	TRBV18	TRBJ1-1	.	TGTGCCAGCTCACCTTCCAGCAACACTGAAGCTTTCTTT	CASSPSSNTEAFF
.	TRBV4-1	TRBJ1-3	.	TGCGCCAGCAGCCAAGATTTTAGGGCAACTGGAAACACCATATATTTT	CASSQDFRATGNTIYF
.	TRBV6-5	TRBJ1-6	TRBD1	TGTGCCAGCAGGACCGGGACAGTGACACCCCTCCACTTT	CASRTGTVTPLHF
.	TRBV5-1	TRBJ2-1	TRBD2	TGCGCCAGCAGGGATGCAGCGGGGGACAATGAGCAGTTCTTC	CASRDAAGDNEQFF
.	TRBV20-1	TRBJ2-5	.	TGCAGTGCTAGTCCCTTACAAGAGACCCAGTACTTC	CSASPLQETQYF
.	TRBV11-3	TRBJ2-7	.	TGTGCCAGCAGCCCCCGAGGCTTCTCCTACGAGCAGTACTTC	CASSPRGFSYEQYF
once	TRBV27	TRBJ1-1	.	TGTGCCAGCAGTTTTACAGTGGGGGAAGCTTTCTTT	CASSFTVGEAFF
.	TRBV18	TRBJ1-5	.	TGTGCCAGCTCACCAAGGCAAGGGGAGGGTGGGTCCCAGCATTTT	CASSPRQGEGGSQHF
once	TRBV29-1	TRBJ2-2	.	TGCAGCGTTATCCCCGTCGGCGGGGAGCTGTTTTTT	CSVIPVGGELFF
.	TRBV7-9	TRBJ2-7	.	TGTGCCAGCAGCTTAGCGAGGGTCCTTAGGGCGCCGACCTACGAGCAGTACTTC	CASSLARVLRAPTYEQYF
once	TRBV7-2	TRBJ2-1	.	TGTGCCAGCAGCTTATTTGCCAGCGGTTACAATGAGCAGTTCTTC	CASSLFASGYNEQFF
.	TRBV27	TRBJ2-3	.	TGTGCCAGCGGACAAAGCACAGATACGCAGTATTTT	CASGQSTDTQYF
.	TRBV24-1	TRBJ2-3	TRBD1	TGTGCCACCAGTGATTTCGGCGACAGGGGCTTCCTTCAGTATTTT	CATSDFGDRGFLQYF
.	TRBV28	TRBJ2-1	.	TGTGCCAGTCTCGGGAGCGCCGGGGCTGAGCAGTTCTTC	CASLGSAGAEQFF
.	TRBV10-3	TRBJ2-3	TRBD2	TGTGCCATCAGTGACGAGGGGAGGGGCGCAGATACGCAGTATTTT	CAISDEGRGADTQYF
.	TRBV9	TRBJ1-1	TRBD1	TGTGCCAGCAGCGCTGGGACAGCTGAAGCTTTCTTT	CASSAGTAEAFF
once	TRBV24-1	TRBJ2-3	.	TGTGCCACCAGTCGAGGCACAGATACGCAGTATTTT	CATSRGTDTQYF
few	TRBV7-8	TRBJ1-3	.	TGTGCCAGCAGCCCCGACAGACTCTCTGGAAACACCATATATTTT	CASSPDRLSGNTIYF
.	TRBV5-4	TRBJ2-5	.	TGTGCCAGTAGCAGGGTGGGTTCCCGGCGAGAGACCCAGTACTTC	CASSRVGSRRETQYF
.	TRBV18	TRBJ2-3	TRBD2	TGTGCCAGCTCACCACCCGCTAGCGGGGGGGTGTCAGATACGCAGTATTTT	CASSPPASGGVSDTQYF
.	TRBV6-5	TRBJ2-7	TRBD2	TGTGCCAGCAGTTACTCCGGGACTAGCGGGGCTTGGGAGCAGTACTTC	CASSYSGTSGAWEQYF
.	TRBV29-1	TRBJ1-1	.	TGCAGCGCCGAGTGGGGTGAAGCTTTCTTT	CSAEWGEAFF
.	TRBV6-5	TRBJ1-1	TRBD1	TGTGCCAGCAGTTCCCTGACAGGGGCTTCAACTGAAGCTTTCTTT	CASSSLTGASTEAFF
.	TRBV6-4	TRBJ1-1	.	TGTGCCAGCAGTCTAACTGAGAACACTGAAGCTTTCTTT	CASSLTENTEAFF
.	TRBV19	TRBJ1-1	.	TGTGCCAGTAGTACCCAGGTAGGGGTAATCACTGAAGCTTTCTTT	CASSTQVGVITEAFF